This T cell receptor (beta chain) was recovered during a study of T-cell reconstitution after alpha-beta-depleted transplantation in children. Study observations and caveats: Reportedly, roughly two months post-transplant, alpha-beta T cells arose from several hundred expanded graft clones. Where some patients showed high TCRbeta diversity at day 60, it came from recipient T cells and thymic progenitors that had survived. A year post-transplant, T-cell counts and diversity derived mostly from newly produced T cells.

Per germline, CDR1 SQVTM and CDR2 ANQGSEA. The CDR3 extends over 15 amino acids. V gave up 4 bases and J gave up 3 bases; unmatched junction bases: 5. For TCRbeta, the library was prepared with unique molecular identifiers. In TCRdb, the PCR reads were re-called with MiXCR into one record per CDR3 protein. This sample has 130,000 to 150,000 distinct CDR3 sequences, with about 9% found just once. In its sample, this clonotype was seen many times. Its antigen is undetermined. The source was PBMCs, mostly from graft donor cells, collected 180 days after TCRalphabeta/CD19-depleted stem cell transplant. The receptor's source is a female patient between 2 and 15 years old who had a stem cell transplant for congenital amegakaryocytic thrombocytopenia, so the T cells may come from the graft donor. The chain has TRBV29-1 and TRBJ2-7, with TRBD2 matching over 14 bases. This CDR3 reads CSVGGGLAGGYEQYF. CDR3 DNA sequence: TGCAGCGTTGGGGGTGGACTAGCGGGAGGCTACGAGCAGTACTTC.